Below are 32 T cell receptor beta chains sequenced from a single sample in a study of blood T cell repertoires in COVID-19. Sequencing was performed with immunoSEQ multiplex PCR; in TCRdb, only in-frame clones are kept and a portion is missing. The table has 110,000 to 150,000 clones, 88% seen once. The material sequenced was peripheral blood. All receptors come from a woman in her forties or fifties with acute or convalescent COVID-19.

The chain combines TRBV20-1 with TRBJ2-7, with a weak D call TRBD2 (6 bases). The CDR3 is 15 residues long. Germline CDR1 reads DFQATT; CDR2 reads SNEGSKA (reference sequence). V lost 3 bases to trimming and J lost 0 bases, with 15 bases between them. The CDR3 coding sequence is TGCAGTGCTAGTTACTTACCCGGGAGCTCCTACGAGCAGTACTTC. Amino acid sequence: CSASYLPGSSYEQYF.

V and J are TRBV25-1 and TRBJ1-5, with 7 nucleotides matching TRBD1. CDR3 length: 14 residues. Germline trimming cut 3 bases from V and 4 bases from J; bases unmatched to any gene: 3. The V gene's germline CDR1 is MGHDK and CDR2 SYGVNS. CDR3 protein: CASSETGQNQPQHF. The CDR3 nucleotides read TGTGCCAGCAGTGAGACAGGGCAGAATCAGCCCCAGCATTTT.

This clone has only one observation. V gene TRBV14 combines with J gene TRBJ2-1, with D possibly TRBD2 on 6 matching bases. Germline lookup yields CDR1 SGHDN and CDR2 FVKESK. Deletions cut 2 bases from V and 0 bases from J, with 11 bases between. The CDR3 length is 16 residues. The CDR3 loop reads CASSQIWTTSYNEQFF. DNA of the CDR3: TGTGCCAGCAGCCAAATTTGGACTACCTCCTACAATGAGCAGTTCTTC.

J is TRBJ2-5 and V is TRBV5-5; 8 bases agree with TRBD1. The germline CDR1 and CDR2 sequences are SGHKS and YYEKEE (reference sequence). V dropped 0 bases and J dropped 2; count of bases not matched to a gene: 6. This CDR3 has 16 amino acids. CDR3 loop: CASSLGFGTGQETQYF. The CDR3, as DNA: TGTGCCAGCAGCTTGGGTTTCGGGACAGGTCAAGAGACCCAGTACTTC.

The V call is TRBV27, the J call TRBJ1-6; the D is unclear. The length of the CDR3 is 14 residues. CDR1 and CDR2 from the germline V gene are MNHEY and SMNVEV (reference sequence). V lost 7 bases and J lost 0, with 7 bases in between. The CDR3 loop reads CASKSSSYNSPLHF. CDR3 coding DNA: TGTGCCAGCAAATCCAGCTCCTATAATTCACCCCTCCACTTT.

The chain employs TRBV7-3 and TRBJ2-1; 7 nucleotides agree with TRBD1. Germline values: CDR1 SGHTA, CDR2 FQGTGA. The CDR3 spans 15 residues. Losses at the gene ends were 3 bases for V and 7 bases for J; bases not matched to a gene: 9. The CDR3 protein is CASSLGSDRRNEQFF. The CDR3 DNA is TGTGCCAGCAGCTTGGGTTCGGACAGGAGGAATGAGCAGTTCTTC.

The chain links TRBV18 to TRBJ2-3; tentative D call: TRBD2 (5 bases). The V gene lost 3 bases and the J gene lost 1 base, with 8 bases spanning the gap. Per germline, CDR1 KGHSH and CDR2 LQKENI. The CDR3 consists of 14 residues. The CDR3 region has the DNA TGTGCCAGCTCACCTACACTAGGCACAGATACGCAGTATTTT. It specifies CASSPTLGTDTQYF. Variable domain in full (rest from reference TRBV18 and TRBJ2-3): NAGVMQNPRHLVRRRGQEARLRCSPMKGHSHVYWYRQLPEEGLKFMVYLQKENIIDESGMPKERFSAEFPKEGPSILRIQQVVRGDSAAYFCASSPTLGTDTQYFGPGTRLTVL.

The chain couples TRBV30 to TRBJ1-1; no reliable D call. Between the trimmed V and J ends, which lost 1 base and 1 base, there was a span of 19 bases. The CDR3 has 17 amino acids. Germline assignment: CDR1 GTSNPN and CDR2 SVGIG (reference sequence). CDR3 nucleotide sequence: TGTGCCTGGAGTGCAGGTGGAGGTCGTTTTTGGAACACTGAAGCTTTCTTT. As protein: CAWSAGGGRFWNTEAFF.

The rearrangement uses TRBV27 and TRBJ2-7; possible D gene TRBD2, 5 bases. V lost 6 bases, J lost 2 bases, and 20 bases lay in between. The CDR3 is 16 residues long. CDR1 and CDR2 (germline): MNHEY, SMNVEV (reference sequence). Here the CDR3 DNA reads TGTGCCAGCAGGTCTCGGGAATCCGGGCCCCCCTACGAGCAGTACTTC. This translates into CASRSRESGPPYEQYF.

This clone was observed a single time. The limits of the CDR3 on the DNA are not certain, so only TCRdb's listed CDR3 is given. The V call is TRBV28, the J call TRBJ2-5; the D segment call TRBD1 is taken from the table without a DNA check. Inclusive of both ends, the CDR3 amounts to 12 amino acids. CDR1 is MDHEN and CDR2 is SYDVKM in the germline V gene. Here the CDR3 reads CASSFGPGTKDF.

This clone was observed a single time. V is TRBV10-3 and J is TRBJ2-3; 7 bases are a match to TRBD1. The CDR3 is 14 amino acids. V was clipped by 8 bases and J by 3 bases; unmatched bases: 8. Per the germline V gene, CDR1 is ENHRY and CDR2 is SYGVKD. The CDR3 region is CAIWDSRSTDTQYF. The CDR3 region has the DNA TGTGCCATCTGGGACAGCCGATCAACAGATACGCAGTATTTT.

DNA of the CDR3: TGTGCCAGCAGCTCGCCCGAGTGGGGCGACTATGGCTACACCTTC. Protein: CASSSPEWGDYGYTF. V usage is TRBV28 and J usage is TRBJ1-2; a possible D gene is TRBD1 (5 bases). The CDR3 spans 15 residues. V lost 6 bases, J lost 3 bases, and 17 bases lay in between. The germline gives CDR1 MDHEN, CDR2 SYDVKM.

J is TRBJ1-2 and V is TRBV19, with TRBD1 identical over 7 bases. Germline CDR1 is LNHDA and CDR2 is SQIVND (reference sequence). This CDR3 has 13 residues. V gave up 5 bases and J gave up 3 bases; unmatched junction bases: 3. The CDR3 nucleotides are TGTGCCAGTAGTTCCGACAGGGACTATGGCTACACCTTC. This encodes CASSSDRDYGYTF.

The chain has TRBV19 and TRBJ1-3; D remains ambiguous. Looked up from germline, CDR1 is LNHDA and CDR2 is SQIVND (reference sequence). The CDR3 sequence is 12 residues long. Trimming took off 4 bases at V and 7 bases at J, with 8 bases between the two ends. The CDR3 region is CASSSLGNTIYF. CDR3 coding DNA: TGTGCCAGTAGTAGCCTGGGCAACACCATATATTTT.

This chain uses TRBV9 with TRBJ2-2; 14 positions match TRBD2. V gave up 4 bases and J gave up 1 base; unmatched junction bases: 3. The CDR3 extends over 17 amino acids. CDR1 is SGDLS, CDR2 YYNGEE, per germline. CDR3 bases: TGTGCCAGCAGCTGGGGACTAGCGGGGGTGAACACCGGGGAGCTGTTTTTT. Amino acids: CASSWGLAGVNTGELFF.

This chain connects TRBV5-6 to TRBJ1-2; 7 nucleotides match TRBD1. Germline V gene lookup returns CDR1 SGHDT and CDR2 YYEEEE. This CDR3 comprises 14 residues. V lost 2 bases to trimming and J lost 2 bases; unmatched junction nucleotides: 3. The CDR3 DNA follows: TGTGCCAGCAGCTTCCCGACAGGGAACTATGGCTACACCTTC. Translating it yields CASSFPTGNYGYTF.

J is TRBJ2-3 and V is TRBV5-4; a possible D gene is TRBD1 (5 bases). Germline CDR1 is SGHNT and CDR2 is YYREEE (reference sequence). The CDR3 sequence is 14 residues long. V lost 7 bases and J 4 bases, leaving 16 bases between the germline ends. As DNA, the CDR3 is TGTGCCAGCTCCTGGCGGCAGGGCCCAGATACGCAGTATTTT. It translates to CASSWRQGPDTQYF.

V and J are TRBV7-9 and TRBJ2-7, with 10 bases lining up with TRBD1. Germline CDR1 is SEHNR and CDR2 is FQNEAQ (reference sequence). The V segment lost 5 bases and the J segment 2 bases; nucleotides outside the gene matches: 3. The CDR3 covers 14 residues. CDR3: CASSGDRGPYEQYF. The CDR3 DNA reads as TGTGCCAGCAGCGGGGACAGGGGACCCTACGAGCAGTACTTC.

This clone was seen a single time. The chain recombines TRBV7-2 with TRBJ2-7; 9 bases match TRBD2. The CDR3 is 17 amino acids. Germline CDR1 reads SGHTA; CDR2 reads FQGNSA. V gave up 2 bases and J gave up 2 bases; unmatched junction bases: 10. The CDR3: CASSLSPSGTLPYEQYF. CDR3 nucleotides: TGTGCCAGCAGCTTATCCCCTAGCGGGACTCTGCCCTACGAGCAGTACTTC.

The gene calls are TRBV30 and TRBJ1-4; 11 bases are shared with TRBD1. J gave up 5 bases and V 0 bases, and 5 bases lay outside the gene matches. Germline CDR1 and CDR2: GTSNPN and SVGIG (reference sequence). The CDR3 totals 16 residues. CDR3 nucleotides: TGTGCCTGGAGTGTATGGACAGGGGGCGTAAATGAAAAACTGTTTTTT. Encoded protein: CAWSVWTGGVNEKLFF. Drawing the rest from reference TRBV30 and TRBJ1-4, the complete variable domain is SQTIHQWPATLVQPVGSPLSLECTVEGTSNPNLYWYRQAAGRGLQLLFYSVGIGQISSEVPQNLSASRPQDRQFILSSKKLLLSDSGFYLCAWSVWTGGVNEKLFFGSGTQLSVL.

V is TRBV7-6 and J is TRBJ2-1, with D tentatively TRBD1 (6 bases). V lost 2 bases, J lost 4 bases, and 15 bases lay in between. The CDR3 extends over 16 amino acids. Germline CDR1 and CDR2: SGHVS and FNYEAQ. In DNA, the CDR3 is TGTGCCAGCAGCTTAAGTAGGGGGACCGTATACAATGAGCAGTTCTTC. It yields the protein CASSLSRGTVYNEQFF.

This chain connects TRBV4-2 to TRBJ1-5, with D possibly matching TRBD1 (6 bases). The V end was cut by 1 base, the J end by 6 bases, with 13 bases between. The CDR3 loop spans 15 amino acids. The germline V gene has CDR1 LGHNA and CDR2 YNFKEQ. CDR3 amino acids: CASSQVQGEGQPQHF. CDR3 coding DNA: TGTGCCAGCAGCCAAGTACAGGGAGAGGGTCAGCCCCAGCATTTT.

The chain uses TRBV12-5 and TRBJ2-5, with TRBD1 matching 8 bases. Germline V gene sequence: CDR1 LGHNT, CDR2 FRNRAP. V was clipped by 3 bases and J by 4 bases; unmatched bases: 7. The length of the CDR3 is 15 residues. The CDR3, as DNA: TGTGCTAGTGGTTTTTCCGACACAGGGGGAGAGACCCAGTACTTC. Protein: CASGFSDTGGETQYF.

The V call is TRBV11-2, the J call TRBJ2-1; 7 bases are shared with TRBD2. Germline-derived CDR1 and CDR2 are SGHAT and FQNNGV. The CDR3 extends over 17 amino acids. Losses at the gene ends were 5 bases for V and 1 base for J; bases not matched to a gene: 11. CDR3 nucleotides: TGTGCCAGCAGCCAGGGATCTAGCGGATGGTCCTACAATGAGCAGTTCTTC. Its translation is CASSQGSSGWSYNEQFF.

The CDR3 reads CASSLRQISGSYEQYF. CDR3 bases: TGTGCCAGCAGCTTACGGCAGATTAGCGGGAGTTACGAGCAGTACTTC. The rearrangement uses TRBV7-8 and TRBJ2-7; 9 bases match TRBD2. The V segment lost 2 bases and the J segment 4 bases; nucleotides outside the gene matches: 9. Per germline, CDR1 SGHVS and CDR2 FQNEAQ. The CDR3 runs to 16 residues.

This chain uses TRBV9 with TRBJ2-3, with TRBD2 matching 7 bases. The CDR3 covers 15 residues. Germline V gives CDR1 SGDLS, CDR2 YYNGEE. V was clipped by 4 bases and J by 2 bases; unmatched bases: 7. CDR3 bases: TGTGCCAGCAGCCCCATCCGGGACTACACAGATACGCAGTATTTT. Protein sequence: CASSPIRDYTDTQYF.

The CDR3 nucleotides are TGTGCTAGTGGTTCCCAGGGCAGCACTGAAGCTTTCTTT. Residues: CASGSQGSTEAFF. The genes are TRBV12-5 and TRBJ1-1; tentatively, D is TRBD1 (5 bases). Germline V lookup: CDR1 LGHNT, CDR2 FRNRAP. The CDR3 loop spans 13 amino acids. The V end lost 4 bases, the J end lost 4 bases, and 10 bases lay between the germline ends.

The V and J genes are TRBV6-5 and TRBJ1-2; possibly TRBD1 for D (5 bases). Per germline, CDR1 MNHEY and CDR2 SVGAGI. V lost 10 bases and J 7 bases, leaving 13 bases between the germline ends. CDR3 size: 11 residues. For the CDR3, the DNA is TGTGCCACGGAGGGGCGGGGTGGCTACACCTTC. This translates into CATEGRGGYTF.

The rearrangement joins TRBV15 to TRBJ1-4; a possible D gene is TRBD1 (6 bases). V gave up 4 bases and J gave up 7 bases, with 16 bases separating them. The CDR3 is 15 amino acids. Germline-derived CDR1 and CDR2 are LNHNV and YYDKDF (reference sequence). The CDR3 DNA follows: TGTGCCACCAGCACAGAGAGGCAGGGGCGTGAAAAACTGTTTTTT. It yields the protein CATSTERQGREKLFF. Complete variable domain (other parts from reference TRBV15 and TRBJ1-4): DAMVIQNPRYQVTQFGKPVTLSCSQTLNHNVMYWYQQKSSQAPKLLFHYYDKDFNNEADTPDNFQSRRPNTSFCFLDIRSPGLGDTAMYLCATSTERQGREKLFFGSGTQLSVL.

By sample share, this clone is medium-sized. The genes are TRBV28 and TRBJ2-1; maybe TRBD2 (5 bases). V was cut by 3 bases and J by 2 bases, with 11 bases left in between. This CDR3 has 15 amino acids. CDR1 and CDR2 (germline): MDHEN, SYDVKM. DNA for the CDR3: TGTGCCAGCAGTTTGGAGGCCAGAACCTACAATGAGCAGTTCTTC. Translated, it gives CASSLEARTYNEQFF.

The V and J genes are TRBV6-5 and TRBJ1-2; D call uncertain. The ends were cut back, 0 bases at V and 4 bases at J, with 12 bases in the middle. Germline values: CDR1 MNHEY, CDR2 SVGAGI. The CDR3 consists of 15 residues. The CDR3 DNA sequence: TGTGCCAGCAGTTACTCCTTCCGAGGATCCTATGGCTACACCTTC. It codes for CASSYSFRGSYGYTF.

This sequence joins TRBV12-3 or TRBV12-4 and TRBJ1-4; 7 nucleotides agree with TRBD1. The J segment lost 13 bases and the V segment lost 1 base, leaving 0 bases of the junction unmatched. The CDR3 loop spans 11 amino acids. The CDR3 coding sequence is TGTGCCAGCAGTTTAGGGGACAGACTGTTTTTT. Residues: CASSLGDRLFF.